A selection of T cell receptor beta chains follows, all from one sample in a study of T cells in localized non-small cell lung cancer. Produced via immunoSEQ multiplex PCR; TCRdb's table is partial and in-frame only. The repertoire consists of fewer than 45,000 clones, with roughly 90% occurring once and the leading ten covering 2% to 3%. The sample consisted of peripheral blood, taken before any cancer treatment. The receptors come from a female donor of 60 years or more with stage I squamous cell lung carcinoma. Each CDR3 is given with its conserved first and last residue.

v_call	j_call	cdr3_aa
TRBV7-2	TRBJ2-1	CASSPPTSGGNEQFF
TRBV9	TRBJ2-2	CASSVVAGSNTGELFF
TRBV5-4	TRBJ2-7	CATGGGNSYEQYF
TRBV7-9	TRBJ2-1	CASSLWAYNEQFF
TRBV7-3	TRBJ2-1	CASSLGGLALHNEQFF
TRBV5-1	TRBJ2-6	CASKGGTGANVLTF
TRBV28	TRBJ1-5	CASSFLGGNQPQHF
TRBV14	TRBJ1-1	CASSQDPRTGAGGTEAFF
TRBV4-1	TRBJ1-5	CASSTLTGIQPQHF
TRBV7-2	TRBJ2-2	CASSQSWNTGELFF
TRBV10-2	TRBJ2-7	CASSPAGQYEQYF
TRBV21-1	TRBJ1-3	CASSLYPEPDISGNTIYF
TRBV10-2	TRBJ1-1	CASSGTVEAFF
TRBV13	TRBJ2-1	CASNPSGSNYNEQFF
TRBV7-3	TRBJ2-1	CASPPLGGEKNEQFF
TRBV6-1	TRBJ2-2	CASSLAGGPIGELFF
TRBV4-3	TRBJ1-3	CASSQDRISTSSGNTIYF
TRBV7-8	TRBJ1-2	CASSPTGRTGGGYTF
TRBV9	TRBJ2-3	CASSPRAATSTDTQYF
TRBV7-2	TRBJ2-1	CASSLGSGSHYNEQFF
TRBV5-4	TRBJ2-3	CASSLDGGTTDTQYF
TRBV14	TRBJ2-1	CASSQEFLAGFNEQFF
TRBV4-3	TRBJ2-7	CASSQNVVSSYEQYF
TRBV7-3	TRBJ2-1	CASSLDRAQVNEQFF